The 27 T cell receptor beta chains below come from one sample, sequenced in a study of T cell repertoires in cytomegalovirus infection. TCRdb redid the calling of the reads with MiXCR, one entry per CDR3 protein. This sample has around 340,000 distinct CDR3 sequences; 29% occur once, and the top ten carry 15% to 25%. Their cognate antigens are unknown. This material consisted of cultured PBMCs, taken from culture after CMV antigen stimulation. The source of these receptors is a human donor in good health (CMV status not recorded). Some clones in this sample may be carry-over from other donors' samples.

This clonotype was detected many times. V and J are TRBV6-5 and TRBJ2-3, with TRBD1 identical over 9 bases. In germline, CDR1 is MNHEY, CDR2 SVGAGI. The CDR3 runs 16 residues. V lost 0 bases, J lost 4 bases, and 5 bases stayed unmatched. CDR3 amino acids: CASSYSPGQGADTQYF. As DNA, the CDR3 is TGTGCCAGCAGTTACTCGCCGGGACAGGGCGCAGATACGCAGTATTTT.

This clonotype occurred a few times. The V and J genes are TRBV7-2 and TRBJ1-1; D gene ambiguous. This CDR3 has 11 amino acids. The germline V gene encodes CDR1 SGHTA and CDR2 FQGNSA. Trimming took off 0 bases at V and 9 bases at J, with 5 bases between the two ends. The CDR3 region is CASSLAWKAFF. The CDR3 DNA sequence: TGTGCCAGCAGCTTAGCTTGGAAAGCTTTCTTT.

The chain is built from TRBV3-1 and TRBJ2-1; D is unresolved. The V gene lost 0 bases and the J gene lost 2 bases, with 8 bases spanning the gap. Germline-derived CDR1 and CDR2 are LGHDT and YNNKEL (reference sequence). The CDR3 consists of 15 residues. The CDR3 region has the DNA TGTGCCAGCAGCCAAGAACGGGCGACCTACAATGAGCAGTTCTTC. This sequence encodes CASSQERATYNEQFF.

This clonotype appeared a few times. This chain joins TRBV19 and TRBJ1-3; maybe TRBD1 (5 bases). The germline V gene has CDR1 LNHDA and CDR2 SQIVND (reference sequence). The CDR3 consists of 16 residues. Trimming cost V 5 bases and J 0 bases, with 14 bases left between them. CDR3 region: CASSATTATSGNTIYF. The CDR3 DNA sequence: TGTGCCAGTAGTGCCACGACAGCGACCTCTGGAAACACCATATATTTT.

V and J are TRBV2 and TRBJ2-3; 10 nucleotides match TRBD1. CDR3 length equals 15 residues. Germline V lookup: CDR1 SNHLY, CDR2 FYNNEI. J gave up 1 base and V 6 bases, and 4 bases lay outside the gene matches. The CDR3 spells CASSDRGRRTDTQYF. CDR3 sequence (DNA): TGTGCCAGCAGCGACAGGGGGCGACGCACAGATACGCAGTATTTT.

The rearrangement uses TRBV6-5 and TRBJ1-1; 7 bases are a match to TRBD1. Germline V gene data show CDR1 as MNHEY and CDR2 as SVGAGI. The ends lost 10 bases at V and 1 base at J; junction bases unmatched: 12. The CDR3 runs to 15 residues. The CDR3 region is CATATWDSANTEAFF. The CDR3 DNA reads TGTGCCACTGCGACCTGGGACAGCGCGAACACTGAAGCTTTCTTT.

This clonotype appeared a few times. CDR3 DNA sequence: TGTGCCAGCAGTTCCAGGGACCCAGCTAACTATGGCTACACCTTC. Amino acids: CASSSRDPANYGYTF. The chain combines TRBV27 with TRBJ1-2, with TRBD1 as a possible D gene (5 bases). The CDR3 spans 15 residues. Trimming stripped 4 bases from V and 0 bases from J, with 12 bases between. Germline V gene data show CDR1 as MNHEY and CDR2 as SMNVEV (reference sequence).

This sequence joins TRBV7-2 and TRBJ2-7; TRBD2 agrees at 11 bases. Germline V gene data show CDR1 as SGHTA and CDR2 as FQGNSA. V was clipped by 8 bases and J by 3 bases; unmatched bases: 9. The CDR3 is made up of 15 amino acids. The CDR3 bases are TGTGCCAGCGTCCCCGGGACTAGCGGCCGCTACGAGCAGTACTTC. This gives the protein CASVPGTSGRYEQYF.

Only a few counts were recorded for this clonotype. The chain recombines TRBV7-3 with TRBJ2-2; possible D gene TRBD1, 6 bases. This CDR3 has 16 amino acids. V gave up 5 bases and J gave up 5 bases, with 18 bases separating them. Germline V gene lookup returns CDR1 SGHTA and CDR2 FQGTGA. CDR3 protein: CASSTFQGFNTGELFF. Written as DNA, the CDR3 is TGTGCCAGCAGCACCTTTCAGGGGTTTAATACCGGGGAGCTGTTTTTT.

The CDR3 loop reads CASSLGTSFNEQFF. The CDR3 coding sequence is TGTGCCAGCAGTCTCGGGACTAGCTTTAATGAGCAGTTCTTC. The chain combines TRBV28 with TRBJ2-1; TRBD2 matches 9 bases. CDR3 length: 14 residues. Germline loops: CDR1 MDHEN, CDR2 SYDVKM. J gave up 7 bases and V 5 bases, and 6 bases lay outside the gene matches.

This clonotype was recorded at least ten times. The chain joins TRBV3-1 to TRBJ2-4, with TRBD1 matching over 7 bases. CDR1 and CDR2 from the germline V gene are LGHDT and YNNKEL (reference sequence). The ends lost 4 bases at V and 10 bases at J; junction bases unmatched: 10. This CDR3 is 14 amino acids long. The CDR3 DNA reads TGTGCCAGCAGCCCATACGGGGCCAGGGGGATTCAGTACTTC. Translated: CASSPYGARGIQYF. Drawing the rest from reference TRBV3-1 and TRBJ2-4, the complete variable domain is DTAVSQTPKYLVTQMGNDKSIKCEQNLGHDTMYWYKQDSKKFLKIMFSYNNKELIINETVPNRFSPKSPDKAHLNLHINSLELGDSAVYFCASSPYGARGIQYFGAGTRLSVL.

This sequence joins TRBV10-3 and TRBJ2-7; weak D call: TRBD2 (11 bases). Germline V CDR1 and CDR2: ENHRY, SYGVKD. CDR3 size: 17 residues. With 7 bases removed from V and 4 bases from J, the gap between germline ends came to 26 bases. The CDR3 bases are TGTGCCATCATGGGACAGGGGACCACTAGCGGGAGTTACGAGCAGTACTTC. Its protein is CAIMGQGTTSGSYEQYF.

In this sample, this clonotype turned up a few times. The chain is built from TRBV11-2 and TRBJ1-3; 7 nucleotides match TRBD1. The CDR3 sequence is 15 residues long. V trimming: 3 bases; J trimming: 2 bases; junction bases outside the gene matches: 4. CDR1 SGHAT and CDR2 FQNNGV come from the germline V gene. DNA for the CDR3: TGTGCCAGCAGCTTTAGGACAGGAGCTGGAAACACCATATATTTT. This translates into CASSFRTGAGNTIYF.

At least ten counts were recorded for this clonotype. This chain uses TRBV7-2 with TRBJ2-7; 15 bases line up with TRBD2. Germline trimming cut 5 bases from V and 0 bases from J; bases unmatched to any gene: 5. Germline CDR1 and CDR2: SGHTA and FQGNSA. This CDR3 is built from 17 residues. CDR3 sequence (DNA): TGTGCCAGCAGCCCCGGGACTAGCGGGAGGTTCTCCTACGAGCAGTACTTC. It codes for CASSPGTSGRFSYEQYF.

The genes are TRBV20-1 and TRBJ2-7; D call uncertain. The germline V gene has CDR1 DFQATT and CDR2 SNEGSKA (reference sequence). CDR3 length equals 12 residues. With 4 bases removed from V and 0 bases from J, the gap between germline ends came to 7 bases. The CDR3 sequence is CSATLTSYEQYF. The CDR3 region has the DNA TGCAGTGCTACCCTTACCTCCTACGAGCAGTACTTC.

This clonotype was found many times. The rearrangement uses TRBV7-2 and TRBJ1-1, with 7 bases fitting TRBD1. Germline lookup yields CDR1 SGHTA and CDR2 FQGNSA. V shed 7 bases and J 4 bases; nucleotides not matched to a gene: 15. CDR3 length: 16 amino acids. The CDR3 sequence: CASIRGLTGVPTEAFF. The DNA for the CDR3 is TGTGCCAGCATCCGAGGGCTAACAGGGGTGCCCACTGAAGCTTTCTTT.

A few counts support this clonotype. The chain recombines TRBV6-1 with TRBJ1-5; 7 bases are a match to TRBD1. V lost 5 bases and J lost 4; bases outside the gene matches: 14. Germline V gene data show CDR1 as MNHNS and CDR2 as SASEGT. This CDR3 comprises 17 residues. CDR3 in DNA: TGTGCCAGCAGTCCGGGACAGAGGTTCGGATGGAATCAGCCCCAGCATTTT. Encoded protein: CASSPGQRFGWNQPQHF.

This clonotype was observed a handful of times. The genes are TRBV20-1 and TRBJ2-1, with 7 bases aligning to TRBD2. CDR1 DFQATT and CDR2 SNEGSKA come from the germline V gene (reference sequence). Losses at the gene ends were 6 bases for V and 3 bases for J; bases not matched to a gene: 17. This CDR3 has 17 residues. The CDR3 loop is CSAGGGGAYDDYNEQFF. In DNA, the CDR3 is TGCAGTGCGGGGGGGGGTGGCGCCTATGATGACTACAATGAGCAGTTCTTC.

The V gene is TRBV6-1, the J gene TRBJ1-1, with D perhaps matching TRBD1 (5 bases). V lost 3 bases, J lost 2 bases, and 16 bases lay in between. Germline loops: CDR1 MNHNS, CDR2 SASEGT. CDR3 size: 16 residues. The CDR3 DNA reads as TGTGCCAGCAGTGACAGCCACTCTGGGACTAACACTGAAGCTTTCTTT. This codes for CASSDSHSGTNTEAFF.

The chain employs TRBV12-3 or TRBV12-4 and TRBJ1-6, with D hard to call. V dropped 4 bases and J dropped 6 bases, with 16 bases sitting between them. The CDR3 totals 16 residues. As DNA, the CDR3 is TGTGCCAGCAGTTACCTCTGGACTGGACCTAATTCACCCCTCCACTTT. Protein sequence: CASSYLWTGPNSPLHF.

V gene TRBV19 combines with J gene TRBJ2-5; 13 bases map to TRBD2. The CDR3 is 16 amino acids. After removal of 5 bases from V and 1 base from J, the junction contained 4 bases not matched to a gene. CDR1 is LNHDA and CDR2 is SQIVND in the germline V gene (reference sequence). In nucleotides, the CDR3 is TGTGCCAGTAGTCCAGGGACTAGCGGGACCCAAGAGACCCAGTACTTC. Amino acid sequence: CASSPGTSGTQETQYF. Full variable domain (rest looked up from reference TRBV19 and TRBJ2-5): DGGITQSPKYLFRKEGQNVTLSCEQNLNHDAMYWYRQDPGQGLRLIYYSQIVNDFQKGDIAEGYSVSREKKESFPLTVTSAQKNPTAFYLCASSPGTSGTQETQYFGPGTRLLVL.

V gene TRBV6-5 combines with J gene TRBJ1-1; no definite D call. Trimming took off 2 bases at V and 1 base at J, with 8 bases between the two ends. The germline CDR1 and CDR2 sequences are MNHEY and SVGAGI. This CDR3 spans 14 amino acids. In DNA form, the CDR3 reads TGTGCCAGCAGTTACCGGCAGACGAACACTGAAGCTTTCTTT. This gives the protein CASSYRQTNTEAFF.

The rearrangement uses TRBV7-9 and TRBJ2-7; D tentatively fits TRBD1 or TRBD2 (8 bases each). This CDR3 contains 17 residues. Germline V CDR1 and CDR2: SEHNR, FQNEAQ (reference sequence). V lost 4 bases, J lost 6 bases, and 25 bases lay in between. In nucleotides, the CDR3 is TGTGCCAGCAGCTCGGTAGGCGGGGGGACAGGACAGATCGAGCAGTACTTC. Translated: CASSSVGGGTGQIEQYF.

This sequence joins TRBV2 and TRBJ2-5, with D possibly TRBD2 on 6 matching bases. Trimming took off 7 bases at V and 2 bases at J, with 8 bases between the two ends. The CDR3 runs 12 residues. Germline CDR1 SNHLY, CDR2 FYNNEI. The CDR3 spells CASKAGQETQYF. CDR3 bases: TGTGCCAGCAAGGCGGGACAAGAGACCCAGTACTTC.

This clonotype was counted only a few times. V usage is TRBV7-9 and J usage is TRBJ1-2; 9 bases map to TRBD1. The junction had 9 bases not matched to a gene; V was cut back by 7 bases and J by 6 bases. The germline gives CDR1 SEHNR, CDR2 FQNEAQ (reference sequence). CDR3 size: 14 residues. CDR3 in amino acids: CASNTPGQGNGYTF. In DNA form, the CDR3 reads TGTGCCAGCAACACCCCGGGACAGGGCAATGGCTACACCTTC.

This clonotype was seen more than once but under ten times. The chain employs TRBV9 and TRBJ2-1; no firm D call. Germline lookup yields CDR1 SGDLS and CDR2 YYNGEE. V was pared by 0 bases and J by 9 bases, with 13 bases between. This CDR3 region has 14 residues. CDR3 sequence (DNA): TGTGCCAGCAGCGTAGATGTAGGGATGGGTGAGCAGTTCTTC. Its translation is CASSVDVGMGEQFF.

With regard to this clonotype: This sequence may be a read error, since a much larger clone differs from it by one base. The chain combines TRBV5-6 with TRBJ2-5, with D possibly TRBD1 on 8 matching bases. Trimming stripped 3 bases from V and 7 bases from J, with 19 bases between. This CDR3 spans 15 amino acids. Germline V lookup: CDR1 SGHDT, CDR2 YYEEEE. The DNA for the CDR3 is TGTGCCAGCAGCTGGACAGGGCCGGGAGGAGGGACCCAGTACTTC. Residues: CASSWTGPGGGTQYF. Using reference TRBV5-6 and TRBJ2-5 for the parts outside the CDR3, the full variable domain is DAGVTQSPTHLIKTRGQQVTLRCSPKSGHDTVSWYQQALGQGPQFIFQYYEEEERQRGNFPDRFSGHQFPNYSSELNVNALLLGDSALYLCASSWTGPGGGTQYFGPGTRLLVL.